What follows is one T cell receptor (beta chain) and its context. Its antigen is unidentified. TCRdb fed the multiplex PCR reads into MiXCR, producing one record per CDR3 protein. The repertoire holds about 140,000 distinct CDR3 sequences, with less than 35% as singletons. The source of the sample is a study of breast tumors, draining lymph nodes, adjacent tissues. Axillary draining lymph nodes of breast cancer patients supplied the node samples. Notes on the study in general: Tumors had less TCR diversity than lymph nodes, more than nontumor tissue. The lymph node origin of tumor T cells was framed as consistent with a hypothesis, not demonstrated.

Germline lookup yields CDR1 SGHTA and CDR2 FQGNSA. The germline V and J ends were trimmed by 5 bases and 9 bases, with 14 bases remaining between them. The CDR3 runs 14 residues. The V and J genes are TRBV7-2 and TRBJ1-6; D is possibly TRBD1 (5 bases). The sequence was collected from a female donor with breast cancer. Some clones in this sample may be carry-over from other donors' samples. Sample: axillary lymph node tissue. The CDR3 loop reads CASSLGQDLSPLHF. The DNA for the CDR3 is TGTGCCAGCAGCCTAGGACAAGACCTTTCACCCCTCCACTTT. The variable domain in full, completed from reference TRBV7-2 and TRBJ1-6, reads GAGVSQSPSNKVTEKGKDVELRCDPISGHTALYWYRQSLGQGLEFLIYFQGNSAPDKSGLPSDRFSAERTGGSVSTLTIQRTQQEDSAVYLCASSLGQDLSPLHFGNGTRLTVT.